What follows are 27 T cell receptor beta chains derived from one specimen sequenced in a study of CD8 T cells in Susac syndrome. Reverse transcription of about 0.5 to 1 ug RNA used random hexamers. TCRdb re-derived calls from the immunoSEQ multiplex PCR reads in MiXCR, one entry per CDR3 protein. Here the sample spans almost 450,000 distinct CDR3 sequences, 85% being singletons. Input material: CD8+ T cells from PBMCs. The receptors originated from a human donor with multiple sclerosis.

V and J are TRBV11-2 and TRBJ2-5; 7 positions match TRBD1. The V and J ends lost 0 bases and 7 bases, in that order; junction bases with no gene match: 14. CDR1 SGHAT and CDR2 FQNNGV come from the germline V gene. The CDR3 sequence is 17 residues long. This chain's CDR3 is CASSLDQRTGALGTQYF. Here the CDR3 DNA reads TGTGCCAGCAGCTTAGATCAACGGACAGGTGCCTTAGGGACCCAGTACTTC.

The rearrangement uses TRBV30 and TRBJ2-3; D unresolved. V was pared by 0 bases and J by 5 bases, with 6 bases between. From germline, CDR1 is GTSNPN and CDR2 SVGIG (reference sequence). CDR3 size: 12 residues. The CDR3 region is CAWSVRLDTQYF. The DNA of the CDR3 is TGTGCCTGGAGTGTAAGACTAGATACGCAGTATTTT.

The rearrangement joins TRBV29-1 to TRBJ2-1, with a weak D call TRBD2 (6 bases). Germline V gene data show CDR1 as SQVTM and CDR2 as ANQGSEA. CDR3 length equals 14 residues. V was shortened by 3 bases and J by 4 bases, with 13 bases between the two germline ends. The CDR3 nucleotides are TGCAGCGTTGACTCGGGAGATGAGTACAATGAGCAGTTCTTC. It encodes CSVDSGDEYNEQFF.

J is TRBJ2-5 and V is TRBV7-9; no clear D gene. Germline CDR1 SEHNR, CDR2 FQNEAQ (reference sequence). V dropped 5 bases and J dropped 2 bases, with 12 bases sitting between them. The CDR3 covers 14 residues. The CDR3 loop is CASSKIDSQETQYF. The CDR3 bases are TGTGCCAGCAGCAAAATCGACTCTCAAGAGACCCAGTACTTC.

The chain employs TRBV27 and TRBJ2-2; 9 nucleotides agree with TRBD1. CDR1 and CDR2 (germline): MNHEY, SMNVEV (reference sequence). V lost 5 bases and J lost 5; bases outside the gene matches: 18. The CDR3 length is 19 residues. The CDR3 sequence: CASSPFPHSGTGSTGELFF. The CDR3 nucleotides are TGTGCCAGCAGTCCTTTTCCCCATTCCGGGACAGGGAGTACCGGGGAGCTGTTTTTT.

The chain links TRBV20-1 to TRBJ2-7; D assignment may be TRBD1 or TRBD2 (5 bases each). This CDR3 is 13 amino acids long. The V and J ends lost 6 bases and 3 bases respectively, with 15 bases between them. Germline values: CDR1 DFQATT, CDR2 SNEGSKA (reference sequence). CDR3 sequence: CSARGRDGYEQYF. The CDR3, as DNA: TGCAGTGCCCGGGGCCGGGACGGCTACGAGCAGTACTTC.

V and J are TRBV7-9 and TRBJ2-5; D not certain. CDR1 is SEHNR, CDR2 FQNEAQ, per germline (reference sequence). Trimming left V 5 bases short and J 5 bases short, with 15 bases between. This CDR3 has 14 amino acids. The CDR3 DNA sequence: TGTGCCAGCAGCCTTGAAATAGTCCCGGAGACCCAGTACTTC. Its translation: CASSLEIVPETQYF.

This clonotype was counted a few times. The CDR3 protein is CSVVGDEQYF. In nucleotides, the CDR3 is TGCAGCGTTGTGGGTGACGAGCAGTACTTC. The chain joins TRBV29-1 to TRBJ2-7; no reliable D call. This CDR3 contains 10 residues. Per the germline V gene, CDR1 is SQVTM and CDR2 is ANQGSEA. Trimming stripped 4 bases from V and 5 bases from J, with 6 bases between.

This chain uses TRBV20-1 with TRBJ2-1, with TRBD2 identical over 7 bases. The V gene end was trimmed by 3 bases and the J gene end by 2 bases; junction bases not matched to a gene: 4. This CDR3 is 14 amino acids long. Per germline, CDR1 DFQATT and CDR2 SNEGSKA (reference sequence). This CDR3 is CSASPAGTYNEQFF. The CDR3 region has the DNA TGCAGTGCTAGCCCAGCGGGAACCTACAATGAGCAGTTCTTC.

The rearrangement uses TRBV7-9 and TRBJ2-2; the D is unclear. Germline lookup yields CDR1 SEHNR and CDR2 FQNEAQ (reference sequence). The CDR3 length is 14 residues. V shed 1 base and J shed 1 base, with 4 bases lying between them. CDR3 residues: CASSLVRNTGELFF. DNA of the CDR3: TGTGCCAGCAGCTTAGTTAGGAACACCGGGGAGCTGTTTTTT. The variable domain in full, with the rest retrieved from reference TRBV7-9 and TRBJ2-2, is DTGVSQNPRHKITKRGQNVTFRCDPISEHNRLYWYRQTLGQGPEFLTYFQNEAQLEKSRLLSDRFSAERPKGSFSTLEIQRTEQGDSAMYLCASSLVRNTGELFFGEGSRLTVL.

The chain recombines TRBV20-1 with TRBJ2-2, with TRBD1 matching over 10 bases. This CDR3 contains 16 residues. Germline V gene lookup returns CDR1 DFQATT and CDR2 SNEGSKA (reference sequence). V lost 0 bases to trimming and J lost 5 bases; unmatched junction nucleotides: 6. CDR3 residues: CSARDFDRGRTGELFF. The CDR3, as DNA: TGCAGTGCTAGAGATTTTGACAGGGGGCGAACCGGGGAGCTGTTTTTT.

This clonotype was detected a few times. CDR3 in amino acids: CASSGLADYNEQFF. The CDR3 DNA sequence: TGTGCCAGCAGTGGACTAGCGGACTACAATGAGCAGTTCTTC. The chain carries TRBV27 and TRBJ2-1, with 10 bases that match TRBD2. Germline-derived CDR1 and CDR2 are MNHEY and SMNVEV (reference sequence). This CDR3 has 14 residues. J gave up 3 bases and V 5 bases, and 1 base lay outside the gene matches.

This clonotype has a single count. The CDR3 DNA is TGCAGCGTTGTGAGGGAAAGCTCCTACGAGCAGTACTTC. It yields the protein CSVVRESSYEQYF. The rearrangement joins TRBV29-1 to TRBJ2-7, with D perhaps matching TRBD2 (5 bases). The ends were cut back, 4 bases at V and 0 bases at J, with 10 bases in the middle. Per germline, CDR1 SQVTM and CDR2 ANQGSEA. CDR3 length equals 13 residues.

This CDR3 is CASSAQGVPYQPQHF. The CDR3 bases are TGTGCCAGCAGCGCACAGGGGGTTCCCTATCAGCCCCAGCATTTT. The rearrangement uses TRBV7-9 and TRBJ1-5; TRBD1 matches 8 bases. V lost 5 bases, J lost 5 bases, and 8 bases stayed unmatched. From germline, CDR1 is SEHNR and CDR2 FQNEAQ (reference sequence). The CDR3 is made up of 15 amino acids.

The chain has TRBV12-3 or TRBV12-4 and TRBJ2-1, with D possibly being TRBD1 (6 bases). V was pared by 7 bases and J by 4 bases, with 11 bases between. The length of the CDR3 is 13 residues. CDR3 protein: CASTLTGYNEQFF. CDR3 DNA: TGTGCCAGCACCTTAACAGGGTACAATGAGCAGTTCTTC.

The chain links TRBV6-2 or TRBV6-3 to TRBJ1-1; unclear D gene. Germline V gene sequence: CDR1 MNHEY, CDR2 SVGEGT. The V gene lost 6 bases and the J gene lost 5 bases, with 19 bases spanning the gap. The CDR3 is 15 amino acids. The CDR3 is CASSPMLDPVTEAFF. CDR3 DNA: TGTGCCAGCAGCCCTATGCTGGACCCGGTAACTGAAGCTTTCTTT.

The rearrangement links TRBV10-3 to TRBJ1-1; TRBD1 agrees at 7 bases. CDR1 and CDR2 (germline): ENHRY, SYGVKD. V shed 7 bases and J 3 bases; nucleotides not matched to a gene: 11. The CDR3 runs to 15 residues. The CDR3 DNA reads as TGTGCCATCAATGCGGGGACAGAGGGGGACACTGAAGCTTTCTTT. Protein sequence: CAINAGTEGDTEAFF.

The chain is built from TRBV24-1 and TRBJ2-1; possible D gene TRBD2, 6 bases. This CDR3 has 15 amino acids. Germline V lookup: CDR1 KGHDR, CDR2 SFDVKD. V was pared by 5 bases and J by 4 bases, with 14 bases between. The CDR3 nucleotides are TGTGCCACCAGTGGGTCGGGGGATGGTTACAATGAGCAGTTCTTC. Protein product: CATSGSGDGYNEQFF.

The chain uses TRBV5-1 and TRBJ1-5; 10 bases line up with TRBD1. The CDR3 has 14 residues. J was trimmed by 5 bases and V by 4 bases; bases with no gene match: 3. The germline CDR1 and CDR2 sequences are SGHRS and YFSETQ. The CDR3, as DNA: TGCGCCAGCAGCCCCGGGACAGGGGATCAGCCCCAGCATTTT. Translation: CASSPGTGDQPQHF.

This chain connects TRBV27 to TRBJ2-1; 8 bases align to TRBD2. V gave up 2 bases and J gave up 0 bases; unmatched junction bases: 3. The CDR3 has 16 residues. Germline-derived CDR1 and CDR2 are MNHEY and SMNVEV (reference sequence). This CDR3 is CASSLGSGSSYNEQFF. CDR3 DNA: TGTGCCAGCAGTTTAGGAAGCGGGAGCTCCTACAATGAGCAGTTCTTC.

The chain uses TRBV29-1 and TRBJ2-3; a weak D match, TRBD2 (7 bases). V lost 0 bases to trimming and J lost 1 base, with 17 bases between them. There are 17 residues in the CDR3. Per the germline V gene, CDR1 is SQVTM and CDR2 is ANQGSEA. The CDR3 DNA is TGCAGCGTTGAAGATCTCTGGGAAGGGGGGGGCACAGATACGCAGTATTTT. Translating gives CSVEDLWEGGGTDTQYF.

V usage is TRBV6-5 and J usage is TRBJ1-5; D is undetermined. Germline V gene lookup returns CDR1 MNHEY and CDR2 SVGAGI. V shed 4 bases and J shed 1 base, with 11 bases lying between them. This CDR3 has 15 amino acids. The CDR3 is CASSWASSSNQPQHF. CDR3 DNA sequence: TGTGCCAGCAGTTGGGCCAGTTCGAGCAATCAGCCCCAGCATTTT.

V and J are TRBV27 and TRBJ2-1, with TRBD2 as a possible D gene (5 bases). The V end was cut by 3 bases, the J end by 7 bases, with 13 bases between. Germline CDR1 MNHEY, CDR2 SMNVEV (reference sequence). This CDR3 is built from 14 residues. The CDR3 DNA is TGTGCCAGCAGTTTCCTAGCATCCCCTAATGAGCAGTTCTTC. This gives the protein CASSFLASPNEQFF.

This chain connects TRBV19 to TRBJ1-1, with D tentatively TRBD1 (5 bases). Germline V CDR1 and CDR2: LNHDA, SQIVND (reference sequence). The CDR3 sequence is 14 residues long. Trimming left V 6 bases short and J 0 bases short, with 11 bases between. This CDR3 reads CASRITGMNTEAFF. The CDR3, as DNA: TGTGCCAGTAGAATTACAGGAATGAACACTGAAGCTTTCTTT.

This clonotype was found a few times. The chain combines TRBV29-1 with TRBJ2-7; the match to TRBD2 covers 9 bases. Germline V lookup: CDR1 SQVTM, CDR2 ANQGSEA. V lost 3 bases, J lost 4 bases, and 10 bases stayed unmatched. This CDR3 has 15 amino acids. CDR3 sequence reads: CSVEMEREASYEQYF. The CDR3 region has the DNA TGCAGCGTTGAGATGGAGCGGGAGGCCAGTTACGAGCAGTACTTC.

This clonotype has at least ten counts. The chain recombines TRBV14 with TRBJ2-1, with unresolved D. The germline V gene has CDR1 SGHDN and CDR2 FVKESK. V dropped 3 bases and J dropped 4 bases, with 4 bases sitting between them. The CDR3 covers 12 residues. CDR3 DNA sequence: TGTGCCAGCAGCCAGGGGTACAATGAGCAGTTCTTC. Residues: CASSQGYNEQFF.

V usage is TRBV20-1 and J usage is TRBJ2-7, with 9 bases matching TRBD1. The V and J ends lost 0 bases and 3 bases, in that order; junction bases with no gene match: 15. The V gene's germline CDR1 is DFQATT and CDR2 SNEGSKA (reference sequence). The CDR3 covers 18 residues. In nucleotides, the CDR3 is TGCAGTGCTAGAGATTCGCGAGACAGGGGGAAGGGAGTCTACGAGCAGTACTTC. Protein sequence: CSARDSRDRGKGVYEQYF.